The clone carrying this T cell receptor beta chain was recorded many times. Its cognate antigen is unknown. The ends were cut back, 6 bases at V and 4 bases at J, with 14 bases in the middle. Germline V lookup: CDR1 MNHEY, CDR2 SVGEGT. This CDR3 region has 14 residues. This entry comes from a study of blood T cells in healthy people across ages. Study-level findings and limits: Strong correlation was found linking TCR beta diversity to naive T cell percentage.

A second PCR, run for about 7 to 12 cycles, used a sample-barcoded 5' primer plus a J-beta primer mix. TCRdb processed the 5' RACE reads anew with MiXCR; each CDR3 protein has one entry. The repertoire includes fewer than 900,000 distinct CDR3 sequences, approximately 50% of them detected once, and 30% to 40% sits in the top ten. The sample consisted of blood. V is TRBV6-2 or TRBV6-3 and J is TRBJ2-3, with unresolved D. The clonotype was recovered from a woman aged 55-69 years in good health. CDR3 region: CASRNRPSADTQYF. The CDR3 DNA is TGTGCCAGCAGGAACCGGCCAAGCGCAGATACGCAGTATTTT.